Listed below are T cell receptor beta chains from one sample, sequenced in a study of T cell responses to AZD1222 COVID-19 vaccine. The method was immunoSEQ multiplex PCR; TCRdb's version includes in-frame clones alone and lacks a portion of them. The table includes 100,000 to 150,000 clones, 80% to 90% detected once. This material consisted of peripheral blood, taken on day 0 of AZD1222 vaccination. The receptors stem from an adult in good health. Both conserved end residues are part of each CDR3. The D gene is left open where the match is weak. Clone size appears in some rows only: once, few, many, or a class for an expanded clone.

D,size,J,V,DNA,CDR3
.,.,TRBJ2-5,TRBV3-1/TRBV3-2,TGTGCCAGCAGCCAGAGGGAGAGAGAGACCCAGTACTTC,CASSQRERETQYF
TRBD2,.,TRBJ2-1,TRBV7-3,TGTGCCAGCAGCCTTGGGCTAGCGGGTGTGGGGAATGAGCAGTTCTTC,CASSLGLAGVGNEQFF
TRBD1,.,TRBJ2-7,TRBV30,TGTGCCTGGAGTTCAACCGGACAGGGGGGGTGGTACTTC,CAWSSTGQGGWYF
.,.,TRBJ2-7,TRBV12-3/TRBV12-4,TGTGCCAGCAGTTGGGAAGGCTCCTACGAGCAGTACTTC,CASSWEGSYEQYF
TRBD1,.,TRBJ1-5,TRBV28,TGTGCCAGCAGCCCGACAGGGTTGGGGGGCAATCAGCCCCAGCATTTT,CASSPTGLGGNQPQHF
TRBD1,.,TRBJ1-1,TRBV10-3,TGTGCCATCAGTGAGGACAGGGACACTGAAGCTTTCTTT,CAISEDRDTEAFF
TRBD2,.,TRBJ2-3,TRBV18,TGTGCCAGCTCACTGATAGCGGGAAACACAGATACGCAGTATTTT,CASSLIAGNTDTQYF
.,.,TRBJ2-5,TRBV5-4,TGTGCCAGCAGCCGACAGATTTTTCAAGAGACCCAGTACTTC,CASSRQIFQETQYF
TRBD1,.,TRBJ2-1,TRBV11-3,TGTGCCAGCAGCCCAGGACAGGGGTCAAACAATGAGCAGTTCTTC,CASSPGQGSNNEQFF
TRBD1,.,TRBJ2-3,TRBV5-6,TGTGCCAGCAGCTTTTACAGGGGACCTAGCACAGATACGCAGTATTTT,CASSFYRGPSTDTQYF
.,.,TRBJ2-2,TRBV20-1,TGCAGTGCTAATGACGGGGGACCCAACACCGGGGAGCTGTTTTTT,CSANDGGPNTGELFF
.,.,TRBJ2-5,TRBV29-1,TGCAGCGGGGCGGTGCGACAAGAGACCCAGTACTTC,CSGAVRQETQYF
TRBD1,.,TRBJ1-5,TRBV9,TGTGCCAGCAGCTCGCGAGGAGGGGGCTATCCCAGAAGGCCCCAGCATTTT,CASSSRGGGYPRRPQHF
TRBD2,once,TRBJ2-7,TRBV5-1,TGCGCCAGCAGCCCCGGACTAGCGGGAGCTTGGGAGCAGTACTTC,CASSPGLAGAWEQYF
.,.,TRBJ2-7,TRBV6-4,TGTGCCAGCAGTGGCGGACGGCCCCGGTACGAGCAGTACTTC,CASSGGRPRYEQYF
.,once,TRBJ2-7,TRBV27,TGTGCCAGCAGAGCCCGACGGACAGTCCCCTACGAGCAGTACTTC,CASRARRTVPYEQYF
.,.,TRBJ2-7,TRBV28,TGTGCCAGCAGTTATCCCCCGGACAATAACCCCTACGAGCAGTACTTC,CASSYPPDNNPYEQYF
TRBD1,.,TRBJ1-1,TRBV9,TGTGTCAGCAGCGCCAGCCGGGACAGGGGATCGGGCACTGAAGCTTTCTTT,CVSSASRDRGSGTEAFF
TRBD2,.,TRBJ2-1,TRBV4-3,TGCGCCAGCAGCCAGACAGGACTAGCGGGAGTTGGAGATGAGCAGTTCTTC,CASSQTGLAGVGDEQFF
.,.,TRBJ1-3,TRBV28,TGTGCCAGCAGTAGACATGGGATGCTCTCTGGAAACACCATATATTTT,CASSRHGMLSGNTIYF
.,.,TRBJ2-7,TRBV4-2,TGTGCCAGCAGCCAAGAGCGGGACTCCTACGAGCAGTACTTC,CASSQERDSYEQYF
.,few,TRBJ1-5,TRBV27,TGTGCCAGCGGCCTCCTAGGAAGTGCCCGGGGTGGCAATCAGCCCCAGCATTTT,CASGLLGSARGGNQPQHF
.,.,TRBJ1-1,TRBV19,TGTGCCAGTACCTTCGGGGGGTACACTGAAGCTTTCTTT,CASTFGGYTEAFF
TRBD2,.,TRBJ2-5,TRBV3-1/TRBV3-2,TGTGCCAGCAGCGCCGATTTAACTAGCGGGAGTCGGGAGACCCAGTACTTC,CASSADLTSGSRETQYF
.,.,TRBJ2-1,TRBV5-1,TGCGCCAGCAGCCCTCAGGGCGGATCCTACAATGAGCAGTTCTTC,CASSPQGGSYNEQFF
.,few,TRBJ2-7,TRBV3-1/TRBV3-2,TGTGCCAGCAGCAAGAGCTCCTACGAGCAGTACTTC,CASSKSSYEQYF
.,many,TRBJ2-1,TRBV25-1,TGTGCCAGCTGGGGTGGGGGCTCCTACAATGAGCAGTTCTTC,CASWGGGSYNEQFF
TRBD1,.,TRBJ2-1,TRBV5-1,TGCGCCAGCAGCTTAACAGGGGGCGCGTCCTCCTACAATGAGCAGTTCTTC,CASSLTGGASSYNEQFF
.,.,TRBJ2-5,TRBV11-2,TGTGCCAGCACGGCCCAGGGGTATCAAGAGACCCAGTACTTC,CASTAQGYQETQYF
.,.,TRBJ1-1,TRBV6-5,TGTGCCAGCAGTCAAAGGCCTTTCTTGAACACTGAAGCTTTCTTT,CASSQRPFLNTEAFF
.,.,TRBJ1-2,TRBV5-5,TGTGCCAGCAGCTTGGGGCCCGGCACCTTAAACTATGGCTACACCTTC,CASSLGPGTLNYGYTF
.,.,TRBJ2-1,TRBV9,TGTGCCAGCAGCGCCGATCCCCGGGAGTGGGGTGAGCAGTTCTTC,CASSADPREWGEQFF
TRBD2,.,TRBJ2-7,TRBV30,TGTGCCTGGAGTGCCGGGGGGGCCCCTAGGACCTACGAGCAGTACTTC,CAWSAGGAPRTYEQYF